This T cell receptor (beta chain) came from a study of blood T cell repertoires in COVID-19. Study-level information: T cells, B-cell-depleted T cells, or PBMCs provided the cDNA or gDNA that served as material.

The table came from immunoSEQ multiplex PCR; TCRdb's copy has only in-frame clones and leaves some out. The table records some 230,000 clones, approximately 78% of them present only once. CDR1 is LNHDA and CDR2 is SQIVND in the germline V gene (reference sequence). V shed 4 bases and J shed 7 bases, with 8 bases lying between them. The CDR3 totals 12 residues. Seattle patients were enrolled while actively infected and followed longitudinally. Sequencing was done on a sample of peripheral blood. The rearrangement joins TRBV19 to TRBJ2-1, with a possible D match to TRBD1 (5 bases). This receptor was obtained from a woman aged 80 or older with COVID-19, enrolled during active disease. The CDR3 nucleotides are TGTGCCAGTAGTAATCAGGGAAATGAGCAGTTCTTC. It encodes CASSNQGNEQFF. The full variable domain, its missing parts supplied by reference TRBV19 and TRBJ2-1, is DGGITQSPKYLFRKEGQNVTLSCEQNLNHDAMYWYRQDPGQGLRLIYYSQIVNDFQKGDIAEGYSVSREKKESFPLTVTSAQKNPTAFYLCASSNQGNEQFFGPGTRLTVL.